The 17 T cell receptor beta chains listed next were all sequenced from one sample in a study of control samples from healthy donors and cancer patients (dated by TCRdb to the early 2020s). Receptors were amplified or captured by the immunoSEQ multiplex PCR assay. Imported from immuneACCESS, the table was reduced by TCRdb to in-frame sequences with V and J called. These copies leave out some clones; in studies compared against another copy, an unresolved V gene accounts for under half, and the cause of the remainder is not known. The sample table records 350,000 to 450,000 clones; over 75% of these occur just once. The ten largest account for more than 6% of the sample. Sequencing was performed on PBMCs. The source of these receptors is a man aged 35 to 55 with head and neck cancer.

J is TRBJ1-1 and V is TRBV11-2; D remains ambiguous. CDR3 size: 13 residues. The germline CDR1 and CDR2 sequences are SGHAT and FQNNGV. Trimming removed 4 bases from V and 3 bases from J, with 9 bases in between. In DNA, the CDR3 is TGTGCCAGCAGCTCTACGATTGACACTGAAGCTTTCTTT. Its protein product is CASSSTIDTEAFF.

The J gene is TRBJ2-2, the V gene TRBV7-3, with D hard to call. The CDR3 runs to 13 residues. Trimming shortened V by 6 bases and J by 4 bases, and 9 bases separated the two germline ends. The germline V gene has CDR1 SGHTA and CDR2 FQGTGA. This CDR3 is CASSYSVTGELFF. The DNA for the CDR3 is TGTGCCAGCAGTTATAGTGTCACCGGGGAGCTGTTTTTT.

The chain is built from TRBV2 and TRBJ1-4; possible D gene TRBD1, 5 bases. CDR1 and CDR2 (germline): SNHLY, FYNNEI. This CDR3 is 15 amino acids long. Trimming stripped 7 bases from V and 3 bases from J, with 15 bases between. The CDR3 DNA reads as TGTGCCAGCATCTTCCGGGACCGAGCTAATGAAAAACTGTTTTTT. Protein: CASIFRDRANEKLFF.

The rearrangement uses TRBV24-1 and TRBJ2-3; D ambiguous. The CDR3 runs to 14 residues. The V and J ends lost 3 bases and 4 bases respectively, with 10 bases between them. In germline, CDR1 is KGHDR, CDR2 SFDVKD. The CDR3 is CATSDRTGPDTQYF. CDR3 DNA sequence: TGTGCCACCAGTGATCGGACCGGACCAGATACGCAGTATTTT.

The chain has TRBV11-2 and TRBJ2-7; possibly TRBD1 for D (6 bases). With 3 bases removed from V and 7 bases from J, the gap between germline ends came to 7 bases. CDR3 length: 11 residues. The V gene's germline CDR1 is SGHAT and CDR2 FQNNGV. The CDR3 nucleotides are TGTGCCAGCAGCTTCAGGGGAGAGCAGTACTTC. This translates into CASSFRGEQYF.

CDR3 region: CASTPPGTVSPLHF. CDR3 in DNA: TGTGCCAGCACTCCACCCGGGACAGTCTCACCCCTCCACTTT. The rearrangement joins TRBV28 to TRBJ1-6, with 7 bases fitting TRBD1. This CDR3 contains 14 residues. Germline CDR1 is MDHEN and CDR2 is SYDVKM. V lost 7 bases to trimming and J lost 10 bases; unmatched junction nucleotides: 10.

This clone was detected only a few times. The chain links TRBV9 to TRBJ1-3; a possible D gene is TRBD1 (5 bases). V shed 3 bases and J shed 4 bases, with 14 bases lying between them. This CDR3 has 15 residues. The germline V gene has CDR1 SGDLS and CDR2 YYNGEE. The chain's CDR3 is CASSALTAAGNTIYF. As DNA, the CDR3 is TGTGCCAGCAGCGCCCTGACAGCGGCGGGAAACACCATATATTTT.

The rearrangement links TRBV5-1 to TRBJ1-5, with TRBD1 identical over 12 bases. Germline assignment: CDR1 SGHRS and CDR2 YFSETQ. The V and J ends lost 4 bases and 0 bases, in that order; junction bases with no gene match: 11. This CDR3 region has 19 residues. This CDR3 reads CASSPGTGTGGYSNQPQHF. The CDR3 bases are TGCGCCAGCAGCCCAGGGACCGGGACAGGGGGCTATAGCAATCAGCCCCAGCATTTT.

The J gene is TRBJ2-1, the V gene TRBV9; 13 bases are shared with TRBD2. Trimming removed 4 bases from V and 0 bases from J; junction bases left unmatched: 10. From germline, CDR1 is SGDLS and CDR2 YYNGEE. This CDR3 has 19 amino acids. Here the CDR3 DNA reads TGTGCCAGCAGCCCACGAGGGACTAGCGGGGATAGCTCCTACAATGAGCAGTTCTTC. Translation: CASSPRGTSGDSSYNEQFF.

This clone was recorded once. The rearrangement links TRBV27 to TRBJ1-5; D ambiguous. CDR3 size: 16 residues. V was shortened by 5 bases and J by 7 bases, with 21 bases between the two germline ends. CDR1 and CDR2 from the germline V gene are MNHEY and SMNVEV (reference sequence). Written as DNA, the CDR3 is TGTGCCAGCAGTAACTGGACCTCTAAGTTCCCCCAGCCCCAGCATTTT. Translating it yields CASSNWTSKFPQPQHF.

Only one count was recorded for this clone. The chain joins TRBV10-2 to TRBJ2-2, with TRBD2 matching 7 bases. This CDR3 is built from 14 residues. Germline-derived CDR1 and CDR2 are WSHSY and SAAADI. The J segment lost 4 bases and the V segment lost 5 bases, leaving 4 bases of the junction unmatched. CDR3 amino acids: CASSWREPTGELFF. The CDR3 coding sequence is TGCGCCAGCAGTTGGCGGGAGCCCACCGGGGAGCTGTTTTTT.

This clone was seen once. This chain links TRBV19 with TRBJ2-3; D ambiguous. The length of the CDR3 is 13 residues. V lost 3 bases, J lost 5 bases, and 9 bases lay in between. Germline CDR1 is LNHDA and CDR2 is SQIVND (reference sequence). CDR3 in amino acids: CASSMLRGDTQYF. CDR3 coding DNA: TGTGCCAGTAGTATGTTGAGAGGAGATACGCAGTATTTT.

This sequence joins TRBV24-1 and TRBJ2-2, with a weak D call TRBD2 (6 bases). The germline V gene has CDR1 KGHDR and CDR2 SFDVKD. The CDR3 totals 13 residues. Trimming stripped 7 bases from V and 1 base from J, with 6 bases between. This CDR3 reads CATRGGNTGELFF. The CDR3 DNA reads TGTGCCACCAGGGGGGGGAACACCGGGGAGCTGTTTTTT.

The chain is built from TRBV10-1 and TRBJ2-2; no reliable D call. Germline CDR1 WNHNN, CDR2 SYGVQD (reference sequence). The CDR3 length is 12 residues. The V end lost 0 bases, the J end lost 4 bases, and 0 bases lay between the germline ends. Written as DNA, the CDR3 is TGCGCCAGCAGTGAGTCCACCGGGGAGCTGTTTTTT. Protein product: CASSESTGELFF.

V gene TRBV6-2 or TRBV6-3 combines with J gene TRBJ2-1; 9 bases align to TRBD2. Germline-derived CDR1 and CDR2 are MNHEY and SVGEGT. V dropped 0 bases and J dropped 1; count of bases not matched to a gene: 16. The CDR3 sequence is 21 residues long. The CDR3, as DNA: TGTGCCAGCAGTTACTCGATCTCTAGCGGGATTCCTTCGAATTCCTACAATGAGCAGTTCTTC. Encoded protein: CASSYSISSGIPSNSYNEQFF.

A single count supports this clone. The chain links TRBV5-4 to TRBJ1-4; TRBD1 is a possible D gene (6 bases). Trimming stripped 0 bases from V and 8 bases from J, with 17 bases between. CDR3 length: 16 amino acids. Germline V gives CDR1 SGHNT, CDR2 YYREEE (reference sequence). CDR3 nucleotides: TGTGCCAGCAGCTTGGTTGGAGGCAGGGGCGGGGAAAAACTGTTTTTT. Residues: CASSLVGGRGGEKLFF.

This chain connects TRBV6-6 to TRBJ1-1; a weak D match, TRBD1 (5 bases). Deletions cut 0 bases from V and 4 bases from J, with 9 bases between. Germline V CDR1 and CDR2: MNHNY, SVGAGI (reference sequence). There are 14 residues in the CDR3. The CDR3 sequence: CASSYSGLGTEAFF. The CDR3 DNA sequence: TGTGCCAGCAGTTACTCGGGACTAGGCACTGAAGCTTTCTTT.